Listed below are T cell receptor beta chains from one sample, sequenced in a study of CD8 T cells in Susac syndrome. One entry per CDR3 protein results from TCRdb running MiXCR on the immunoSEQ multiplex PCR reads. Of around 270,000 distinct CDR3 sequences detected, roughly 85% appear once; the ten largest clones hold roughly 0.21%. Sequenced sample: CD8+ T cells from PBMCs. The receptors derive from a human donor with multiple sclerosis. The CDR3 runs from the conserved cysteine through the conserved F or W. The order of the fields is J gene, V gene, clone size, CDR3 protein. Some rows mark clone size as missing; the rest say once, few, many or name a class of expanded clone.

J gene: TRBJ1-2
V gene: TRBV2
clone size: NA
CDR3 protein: CASSEWSYYGYTF

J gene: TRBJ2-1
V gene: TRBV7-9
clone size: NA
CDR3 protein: CASSGGSSYNEQFF

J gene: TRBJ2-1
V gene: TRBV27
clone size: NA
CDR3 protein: CASGPGLADYNEQFF

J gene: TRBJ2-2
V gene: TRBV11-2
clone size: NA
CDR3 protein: CASSLEPQGRYTGELFF

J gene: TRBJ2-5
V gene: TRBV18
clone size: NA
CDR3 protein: CASRLAQETQYF

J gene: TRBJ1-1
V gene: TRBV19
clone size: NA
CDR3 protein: CASSPRLNTEAFF

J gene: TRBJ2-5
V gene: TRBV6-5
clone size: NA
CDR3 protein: CASSYTARGWETQYF

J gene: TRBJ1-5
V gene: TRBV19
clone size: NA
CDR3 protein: CASSPQGPHLYSNQPQHF

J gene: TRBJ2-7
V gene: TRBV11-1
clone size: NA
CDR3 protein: CASSFPGTSIEQYF

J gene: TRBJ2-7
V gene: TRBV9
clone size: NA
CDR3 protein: CASSVGTTSSYEQYF

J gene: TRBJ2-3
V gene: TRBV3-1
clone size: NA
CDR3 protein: CASSQPGQGPDTQYF

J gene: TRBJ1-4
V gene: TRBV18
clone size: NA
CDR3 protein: CASSLSEGRTNEKLFF

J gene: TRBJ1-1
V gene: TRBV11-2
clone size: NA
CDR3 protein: CASSLDGTGGGAFF

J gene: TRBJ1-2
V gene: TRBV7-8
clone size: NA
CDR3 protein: CASSHRDRVYGYTF

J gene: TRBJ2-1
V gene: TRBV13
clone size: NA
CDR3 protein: CASSAPTGGGVDGVGSYNEQFF

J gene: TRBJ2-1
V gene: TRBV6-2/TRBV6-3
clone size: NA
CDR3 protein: CASRKGHFGLRHGQFF

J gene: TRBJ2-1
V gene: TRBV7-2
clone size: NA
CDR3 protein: CASSPSTSYNEQFF

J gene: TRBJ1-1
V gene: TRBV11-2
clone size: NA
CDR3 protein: CASSPLVGGGSEAFF

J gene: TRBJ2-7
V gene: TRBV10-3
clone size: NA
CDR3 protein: CAISEPGPLAYEQYF

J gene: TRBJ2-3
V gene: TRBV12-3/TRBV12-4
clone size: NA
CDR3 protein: CASSSPGDGKLGGTDTQYF

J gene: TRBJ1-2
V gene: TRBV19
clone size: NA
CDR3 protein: CASSILGHGYTF

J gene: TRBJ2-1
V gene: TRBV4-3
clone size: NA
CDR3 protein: CASSQEWSRNEQFF

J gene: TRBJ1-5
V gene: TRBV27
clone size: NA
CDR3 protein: CASSWTGGSNQPQHF

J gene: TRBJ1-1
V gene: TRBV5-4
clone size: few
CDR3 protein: CASSLRGQKAFF

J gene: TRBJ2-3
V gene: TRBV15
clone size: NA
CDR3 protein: CATSREYRDRVTDTQYF

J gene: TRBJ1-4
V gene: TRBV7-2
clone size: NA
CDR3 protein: CASYSPPPYAGTDNEKLFF

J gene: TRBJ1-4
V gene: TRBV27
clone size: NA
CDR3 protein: CASSPSWGRANEKLFF

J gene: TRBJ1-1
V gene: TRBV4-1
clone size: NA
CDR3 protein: CASSQDPTHMNTEAFF

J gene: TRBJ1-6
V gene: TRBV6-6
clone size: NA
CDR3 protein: CASRGDNSPLHF

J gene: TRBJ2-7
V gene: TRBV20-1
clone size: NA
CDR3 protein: CSAGPEMTGLGEQYF

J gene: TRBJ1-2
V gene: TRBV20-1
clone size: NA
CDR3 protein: CSAGQRGFHGYTF

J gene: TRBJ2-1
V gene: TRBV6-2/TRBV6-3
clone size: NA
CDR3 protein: CASVMAESSYNEQFF

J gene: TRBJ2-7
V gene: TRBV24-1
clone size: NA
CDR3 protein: CATSSSRDVSYEQYF

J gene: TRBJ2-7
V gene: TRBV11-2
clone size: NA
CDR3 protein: CASSSGIVPSYEQYF

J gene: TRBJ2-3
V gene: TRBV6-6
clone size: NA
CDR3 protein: CASSYSLAGADTQYF

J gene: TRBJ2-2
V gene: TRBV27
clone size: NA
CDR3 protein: CASRQLGLAENTGELFF

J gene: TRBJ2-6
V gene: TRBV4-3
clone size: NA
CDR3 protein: CASSQVAAGTSGANVLTF

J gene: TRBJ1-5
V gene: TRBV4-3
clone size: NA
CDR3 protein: CASSPGTRAQPQHF

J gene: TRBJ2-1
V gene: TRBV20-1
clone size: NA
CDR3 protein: CSALTSGRAYNEQFF

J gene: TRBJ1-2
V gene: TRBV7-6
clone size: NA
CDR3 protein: CASSSPGGGYTF

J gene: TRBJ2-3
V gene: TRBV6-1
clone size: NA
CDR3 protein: CASSRLAGGPPDTQYF

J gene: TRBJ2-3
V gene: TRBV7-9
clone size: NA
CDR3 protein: CASSPPSADTQYF

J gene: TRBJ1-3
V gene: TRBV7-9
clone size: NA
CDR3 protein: CASSLVPSSGNTIYF

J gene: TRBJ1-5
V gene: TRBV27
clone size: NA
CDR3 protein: CASSLRVGGNQPQHF

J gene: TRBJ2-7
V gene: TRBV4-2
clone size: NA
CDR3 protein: CASSQGASGRASYEQYF

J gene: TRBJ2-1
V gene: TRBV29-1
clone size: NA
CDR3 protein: CSVETPLYNEQFF

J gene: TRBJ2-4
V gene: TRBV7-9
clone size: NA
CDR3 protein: CASSFPVGGKNIQYF

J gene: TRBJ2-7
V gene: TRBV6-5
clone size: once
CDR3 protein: CASSYTSGASYEQYF

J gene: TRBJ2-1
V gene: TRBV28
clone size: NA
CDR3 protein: CASRPMWGTSVYNEQFF

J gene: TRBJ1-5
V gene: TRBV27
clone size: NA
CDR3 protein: CASSSGVHEGPQHF

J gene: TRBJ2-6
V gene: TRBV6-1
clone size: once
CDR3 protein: CASSPDRAAGNSGANVLTF

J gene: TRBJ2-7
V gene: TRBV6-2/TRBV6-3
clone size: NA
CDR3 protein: CASSYDWAEAAYEQYF

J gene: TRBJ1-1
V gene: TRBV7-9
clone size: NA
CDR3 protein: CASSSGAMNTEAFF

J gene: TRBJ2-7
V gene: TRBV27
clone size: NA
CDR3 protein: CASSLGLAGVTEQYF

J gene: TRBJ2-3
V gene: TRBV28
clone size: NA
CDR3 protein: CASSFPTSGRFTDTQYF